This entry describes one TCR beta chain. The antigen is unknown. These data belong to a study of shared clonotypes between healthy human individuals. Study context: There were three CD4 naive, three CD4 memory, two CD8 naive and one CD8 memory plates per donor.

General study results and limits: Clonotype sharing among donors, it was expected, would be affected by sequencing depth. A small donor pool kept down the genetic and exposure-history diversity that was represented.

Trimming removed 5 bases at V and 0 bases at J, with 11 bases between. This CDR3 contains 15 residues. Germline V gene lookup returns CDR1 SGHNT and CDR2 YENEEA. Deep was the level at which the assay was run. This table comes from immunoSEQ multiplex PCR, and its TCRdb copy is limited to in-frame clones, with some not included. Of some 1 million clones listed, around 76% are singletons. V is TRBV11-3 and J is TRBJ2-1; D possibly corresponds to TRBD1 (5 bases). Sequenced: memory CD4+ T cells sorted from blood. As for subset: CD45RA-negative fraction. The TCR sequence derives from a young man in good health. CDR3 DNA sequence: TGTGCCAGCAGCCCAAGGGGAAACTCCTACAATGAGCAGTTCTTC. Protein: CASSPRGNSYNEQFF.